This TCR beta chain was captured by sequencing in a study of STAT5B mutations in CD4+ large granular lymphocyte leukemia. Concerning this clone itself: Antigen specificity is unknown.

The assay was run at survey level. Generated by immunoSEQ multiplex PCR, the TCRdb table keeps only in-frame clones and is missing some. The table records about 24,000 clones, about two thirds of them present only once. Overall study results and limits: The CD4+ versus CD8+ T-LGLL clonality difference may reflect limited sample size. 8/27 top patient clones versus 2/35 control clones were TRBV06-family. Approximately 25% of private leukemic clonotypes occurred rarely in other patients' non-leukemic repertoires.

V gave up 3 bases and J gave up 5 bases, with 15 bases separating them. The CDR3 is 15 amino acids. Germline-derived CDR1 and CDR2 are LNHNV and YYDKDF (reference sequence). This clonotype was obtained from a human donor in good health. The rearrangement links TRBV15 to TRBJ2-3; a possible D gene is TRBD2 (7 bases). Material: CD4+ T cells from blood buffy coats. DNA of the CDR3: TGTGCCACCAGCAGGCGGGCGGGGGCTGGAGATACGCAGTATTTT. Protein: CATSRRAGAGDTQYF.